Listed below are T cell receptor beta chains from one sample, sequenced in a study of shared clonotypes between healthy human individuals. This table comes from immunoSEQ multiplex PCR, and its TCRdb copy is limited to in-frame clones, with some not included. The sample consists of about 2 million clones, 90% to 95% of them appearing once. Sequencing was performed on naive CD4+ T cells sorted from blood. These receptors originate from a man aged 18 to 35 in good health. Both conserved end residues are part of each CDR3. D genes are given only for firm matches. Where a row states a size, it is once, few, many or the class of an expanded clone; other rows omit it.

clone size: -; J gene: TRBJ2-3; D gene: TRBD2; V gene: TRBV5-1; CDR3 DNA: TGCGCCAGCAGCTTGGCCGGGATGGCGGGAGGCTTCACAGATACGCAGTATTTT; CDR3 protein: CASSLAGMAGGFTDTQYF
clone size: -; J gene: TRBJ1-3; D gene: -; V gene: TRBV7-2; CDR3 DNA: TGTGCCAGCAGCCCGATCTCTGGAAACACCATATATTTT; CDR3 protein: CASSPISGNTIYF
clone size: -; J gene: TRBJ2-3; D gene: TRBD2; V gene: TRBV5-4; CDR3 DNA: TGTGCCAGCAGCTTGGCCAGCGGGAAGGGAGATACGCAGTATTTT; CDR3 protein: CASSLASGKGDTQYF
clone size: -; J gene: TRBJ2-3; D gene: TRBD1; V gene: TRBV25-1; CDR3 DNA: TGTGCCAGCAGTTCTCACAGGGGAACAGATACGCAGTATTTT; CDR3 protein: CASSSHRGTDTQYF
clone size: once; J gene: TRBJ2-7; D gene: -; V gene: TRBV30; CDR3 DNA: TGTGCCTGGAGGGGACTCTCCTACGAGCAGTACTTC; CDR3 protein: CAWRGLSYEQYF
clone size: -; J gene: TRBJ2-2; D gene: -; V gene: TRBV9; CDR3 DNA: TGTGCCAGCAGCGGGAACAGGGACACCGGGGAGCTGTTTTTT; CDR3 protein: CASSGNRDTGELFF
clone size: -; J gene: TRBJ1-5; D gene: -; V gene: TRBV14; CDR3 DNA: TGTGCCAGCCTAGATCGTTCCGGTTGCAATCAGCCCCAGCATTTT; CDR3 protein: CASLDRSGCNQPQHF
clone size: -; J gene: TRBJ1-1; D gene: -; V gene: TRBV5-4; CDR3 DNA: TGTGCCAGCAGCTTGGAAGGTCTTAGGTGGAACACTGAAGCTTTCTTT; CDR3 protein: CASSLEGLRWNTEAFF
clone size: -; J gene: TRBJ1-2; D gene: -; V gene: TRBV5-6; CDR3 DNA: TGTGCCAGCAGGGCTCCGGGACAATCCCTAAATGGCTACACCTTC; CDR3 protein: CASRAPGQSLNGYTF
clone size: -; J gene: TRBJ1-6; D gene: -; V gene: TRBV2; CDR3 DNA: TGTGCCAGCAGTGCAGGGGACGCCTTT; CDR3 protein: CASSAGDAF
clone size: once; J gene: TRBJ2-2; D gene: TRBD2; V gene: TRBV5-4; CDR3 DNA: TGTGCCAGCAGCAACCCGGGGGGGAACACCGGGGAGCTGTTTTTT; CDR3 protein: CASSNPGGNTGELFF
clone size: -; J gene: TRBJ2-7; D gene: -; V gene: TRBV7-2; CDR3 DNA: TGTGCCAGCAGCTTAGACCGTTCCTACGAGCAGTACTTC; CDR3 protein: CASSLDRSYEQYF
clone size: -; J gene: TRBJ1-1; D gene: -; V gene: TRBV11-3; CDR3 DNA: TGTGCCAGCAGCTTAGAAGGGGGAACTGAAGCTTTCTTT; CDR3 protein: CASSLEGGTEAFF
clone size: -; J gene: TRBJ2-1; D gene: TRBD2; V gene: TRBV9; CDR3 DNA: TGTGCCAGCAGCCCCGGGGGGTTGTCCTACAATGAGCAGTTCTTC; CDR3 protein: CASSPGGLSYNEQFF
clone size: many; J gene: TRBJ1-5; D gene: -; V gene: TRBV27; CDR3 DNA: TGTGCCAGCAGTTTACGGGTCAATCAGCCCCAGCATTTT; CDR3 protein: CASSLRVNQPQHF
clone size: -; J gene: TRBJ2-3; D gene: TRBD2; V gene: TRBV6-1; CDR3 DNA: TGTGCCAGCAGTAGTCGGACTAGCAGCACAGATACGCAGTATTTT; CDR3 protein: CASSSRTSSTDTQYF
clone size: -; J gene: TRBJ2-7; D gene: -; V gene: TRBV29-1; CDR3 DNA: TGCAGCGTTGAAGAGGTTAGACCCGAGTACGAGCAGTACTTC; CDR3 protein: CSVEEVRPEYEQYF
clone size: -; J gene: TRBJ2-7; D gene: TRBD1; V gene: TRBV18; CDR3 DNA: TGTGCCAGCTCGGTTGGGACAGGGTCCTACGAGCAGTACTTC; CDR3 protein: CASSVGTGSYEQYF
clone size: -; J gene: TRBJ1-6; D gene: TRBD1; V gene: TRBV6-1; CDR3 DNA: TGTGCTAGCAGTGGACAGGGGGCTTATAATTCACCCCTCCACTTT; CDR3 protein: CASSGQGAYNSPLHF
clone size: -; J gene: TRBJ2-7; D gene: -; V gene: TRBV4-1; CDR3 DNA: TGCGCCAGCAGCCAAGTCACAGCCTCCTACGAGCAGTACTTC; CDR3 protein: CASSQVTASYEQYF
clone size: -; J gene: TRBJ2-6; D gene: -; V gene: TRBV9; CDR3 DNA: TGTGCCAGCAGCGTAACGACACTAGGATCCACTGGGGCCAACGTCCTGACTTTC; CDR3 protein: CASSVTTLGSTGANVLTF
clone size: -; J gene: TRBJ1-1; D gene: TRBD1; V gene: TRBV7-2; CDR3 DNA: TGTGCCAGCAGCCTAGGGACAGTCAGGCGCACTGAAGCTTTCTTT; CDR3 protein: CASSLGTVRRTEAFF
clone size: -; J gene: TRBJ2-5; D gene: -; V gene: TRBV30; CDR3 DNA: TGTGCCTGGAGTGTAGGAGGGGTGGGGTACTTC; CDR3 protein: CAWSVGGVGYF
clone size: once; J gene: TRBJ2-2; D gene: TRBD2; V gene: TRBV12-5; CDR3 DNA: TGTGCTAGTGGTTTGACTAGCGGTGTGAACACCGGGGAGCTGTTTTTT; CDR3 protein: CASGLTSGVNTGELFF
clone size: -; J gene: TRBJ2-5; D gene: TRBD2; V gene: TRBV28; CDR3 DNA: TGTGCCAGCAGTTTAGGGAGCGGGAGCTACCAAGAGACCCAGTACTTC; CDR3 protein: CASSLGSGSYQETQYF
clone size: -; J gene: TRBJ1-2; D gene: -; V gene: TRBV6-1; CDR3 DNA: TGTGCCACCCCGGGGGCAGTAGGAGAAAACTATGGCTACACCTTC; CDR3 protein: CATPGAVGENYGYTF
clone size: -; J gene: TRBJ2-2; D gene: TRBD1; V gene: TRBV9; CDR3 DNA: TGTGCCAGCAGCGTCACCGGGACAGGGGGCGCGAACACCGGGGAGCTGTTTTTT; CDR3 protein: CASSVTGTGGANTGELFF
clone size: -; J gene: TRBJ2-3; D gene: -; V gene: TRBV7-2; CDR3 DNA: TGTGCCAGCAGCTCCTTGTACGCAGATACGCAGTATTTT; CDR3 protein: CASSSLYADTQYF
clone size: once; J gene: TRBJ2-1; D gene: -; V gene: TRBV14; CDR3 DNA: TGTGCCAGCAGCTATAGTAATGAGCAGTTCTTC; CDR3 protein: CASSYSNEQFF
clone size: -; J gene: TRBJ1-4; D gene: -; V gene: TRBV7-9; CDR3 DNA: TGTGCCAGCAGCAAGATAGCGGGGCCGAGACTGTTTTTT; CDR3 protein: CASSKIAGPRLFF
clone size: -; J gene: TRBJ1-5; D gene: -; V gene: TRBV5-1; CDR3 DNA: TGCGCCAGCAGCTTGCTTTCGGGTTTTCGTAATCAGCCCCAGCATTTT; CDR3 protein: CASSLLSGFRNQPQHF
clone size: -; J gene: TRBJ1-1; D gene: -; V gene: TRBV6-5; CDR3 DNA: TGTGCCAGCAGAAAAGGTACTGAAGCTTTCTTT; CDR3 protein: CASRKGTEAFF
clone size: -; J gene: TRBJ2-2; D gene: -; V gene: TRBV7-8; CDR3 DNA: TGTGCCAGCAGTGGCTCCTTCACCGGGGAGCTGTTTTTT; CDR3 protein: CASSGSFTGELFF
clone size: -; J gene: TRBJ2-1; D gene: -; V gene: TRBV9; CDR3 DNA: TGTGCCAGCAGCGCATACCTTAAGGTCTCCTACAATGAGCAGTTCTTC; CDR3 protein: CASSAYLKVSYNEQFF
clone size: -; J gene: TRBJ2-5; D gene: TRBD2; V gene: TRBV5-4; CDR3 DNA: TGTGCCAGCAGCCCGGGACTAGCGGGGGGGCCGCAGACCCAGTACTTC; CDR3 protein: CASSPGLAGGPQTQYF
clone size: -; J gene: TRBJ2-6; D gene: -; V gene: TRBV7-7; CDR3 DNA: TGTGCTAGCGGAGGGTCTGGGGCCAACGTCCTGACTTTC; CDR3 protein: CASGGSGANVLTF
clone size: -; J gene: TRBJ2-1; D gene: -; V gene: TRBV11-3; CDR3 DNA: TGTGCCAGCAGCAAGGACCGGGCACTCAATGAGCAGTTCTTC; CDR3 protein: CASSKDRALNEQFF
clone size: -; J gene: TRBJ2-3; D gene: TRBD2; V gene: TRBV6-6; CDR3 DNA: TGTGCCAGCAGTTCCGGGACTAGAGATAAAGATACGCAGTATTTT; CDR3 protein: CASSSGTRDKDTQYF
clone size: few; J gene: TRBJ2-7; D gene: -; V gene: TRBV6-6; CDR3 DNA: TGTGCCAGCAGTTACTCGGGCAGTAACTACGAGCAGTACTTC; CDR3 protein: CASSYSGSNYEQYF
clone size: -; J gene: TRBJ2-2; D gene: TRBD2; V gene: TRBV30; CDR3 DNA: TGTGCCTGGAGACTGGGACTAGCCTCCGGGGAGCTGTTTTTT; CDR3 protein: CAWRLGLASGELFF
clone size: once; J gene: TRBJ2-5; D gene: TRBD1; V gene: TRBV29-1; CDR3 DNA: TGCAGCGTGGACCAGGGGGTAAGGGGGTTACAAGAGACCCAGTACTTC; CDR3 protein: CSVDQGVRGLQETQYF
clone size: -; J gene: TRBJ1-2; D gene: TRBD1; V gene: TRBV4-3; CDR3 DNA: TGCGCCAGCAGCCAAGACCCAACCAAACCAGGGGGGCGCGGCTACACCTTC; CDR3 protein: CASSQDPTKPGGRGYTF
clone size: -; J gene: TRBJ1-2; D gene: -; V gene: TRBV7-2; CDR3 DNA: TGTGCCAGCAGTCAGGACGGTGGAAGCTATGGCTACACCTTC; CDR3 protein: CASSQDGGSYGYTF
clone size: -; J gene: TRBJ2-7; D gene: -; V gene: TRBV21-1; CDR3 DNA: TGTGCCAGCAGCAAAACCACCCCCGGGACTAGCGGGAGGGGATCCTACGAGCAGTACTTC; CDR3 protein: CASSKTTPGTSGRGSYEQYF
clone size: -; J gene: TRBJ1-4; D gene: TRBD1; V gene: TRBV25-1; CDR3 DNA: TGTGCCAGCAGTGAGCCGGGACAGGGGGTACGTGAAAAACTGTTTTTT; CDR3 protein: CASSEPGQGVREKLFF
clone size: -; J gene: TRBJ1-5; D gene: -; V gene: TRBV7-2; CDR3 DNA: TGTGCCAGCAGCCCTGACTACAATCAGCCCCAGCATTTT; CDR3 protein: CASSPDYNQPQHF
clone size: -; J gene: TRBJ2-3; D gene: -; V gene: TRBV6-6; CDR3 DNA: TGTGCCAGCAGCCGTCTAGCGAGCACAGATACGCAGTATTTT; CDR3 protein: CASSRLASTDTQYF
clone size: -; J gene: TRBJ1-1; D gene: -; V gene: TRBV7-9; CDR3 DNA: TGTGCCAGCAGCCACCATGAGGGCCCTTTGGGCACTGAAGCTTTCTTT; CDR3 protein: CASSHHEGPLGTEAFF